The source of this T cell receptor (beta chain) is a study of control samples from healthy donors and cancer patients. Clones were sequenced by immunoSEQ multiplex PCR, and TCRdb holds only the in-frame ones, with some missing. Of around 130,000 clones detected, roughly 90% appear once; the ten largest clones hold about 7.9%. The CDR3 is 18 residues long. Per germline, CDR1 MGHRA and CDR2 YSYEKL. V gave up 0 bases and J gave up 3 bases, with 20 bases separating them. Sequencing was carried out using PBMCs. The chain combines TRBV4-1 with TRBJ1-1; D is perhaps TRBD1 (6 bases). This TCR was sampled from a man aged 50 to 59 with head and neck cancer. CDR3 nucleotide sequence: TGCGCCAGCAGCCAAGATCCCGGCCTACCCACAGGGTACACTGAAGCTTTCTTT. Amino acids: CASSQDPGLPTGYTEAFF.